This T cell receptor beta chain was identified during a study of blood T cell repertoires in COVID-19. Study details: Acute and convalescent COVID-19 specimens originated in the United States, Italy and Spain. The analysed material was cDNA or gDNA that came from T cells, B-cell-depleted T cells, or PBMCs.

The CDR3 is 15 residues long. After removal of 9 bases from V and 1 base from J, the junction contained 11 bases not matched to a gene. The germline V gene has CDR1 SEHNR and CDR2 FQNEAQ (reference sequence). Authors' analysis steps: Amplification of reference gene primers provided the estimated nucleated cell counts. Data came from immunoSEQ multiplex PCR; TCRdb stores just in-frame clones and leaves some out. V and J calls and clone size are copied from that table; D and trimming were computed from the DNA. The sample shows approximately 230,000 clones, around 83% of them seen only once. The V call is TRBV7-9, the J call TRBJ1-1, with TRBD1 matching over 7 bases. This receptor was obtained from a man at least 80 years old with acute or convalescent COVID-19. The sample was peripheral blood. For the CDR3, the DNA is TGTGCCAGTTACAGGGGAGGCCAAACGAACACTGAAGCTTTCTTT. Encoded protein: CASYRGGQTNTEAFF.